Listed here are 25 T cell receptor beta chains from one sample, sequenced in a study of blood T cell repertoires in COVID-19. Sequencing was performed with immunoSEQ multiplex PCR; in TCRdb, only in-frame clones are kept and a portion is missing. This sample yields 110,000 or so clones, of which 80% to 90% are seen a single time; about 4.5% belongs to the top ten. The source material was peripheral blood. The receptors shown here come from a woman between 50 and 59 years old with acute or convalescent COVID-19.

This clone was counted a single time. This chain links TRBV5-1 with TRBJ2-1, with 9 bases fitting TRBD2. The length of the CDR3 is 15 residues. In germline, CDR1 is SGHRS, CDR2 YFSETQ. Germline trimming cut 1 base from V and 4 bases from J; bases unmatched to any gene: 3. In DNA form, the CDR3 reads TGCGCCAGCAGCTTGTTGGGACTAGCTTACAATGAGCAGTTCTTC. Translated: CASSLLGLAYNEQFF.

The CDR3 protein is CASSIGDYLSTDTQYF. CDR3 coding DNA: TGTGCCAGTAGTATAGGGGACTACCTGTCCACAGATACGCAGTATTTT. The chain couples TRBV19 to TRBJ2-3, with 7 positions matching TRBD2. The V gene's germline CDR1 is LNHDA and CDR2 SQIVND (reference sequence). V dropped 1 base and J dropped 2; count of bases not matched to a gene: 6. The length of the CDR3 is 16 residues.

The chain uses TRBV10-3 and TRBJ2-6; D gene uncertain. The V gene lost 4 bases and the J gene lost 0 bases, with 16 bases spanning the gap. CDR1 is ENHRY and CDR2 is SYGVKD in the germline V gene. The CDR3 runs 18 residues. CDR3 sequence (DNA): TGTGCCATCAGTGGGAGTACGGATTTCATCTCTGGGGCCAACGTCCTGACTTTC. Translating it yields CAISGSTDFISGANVLTF.

The chain employs TRBV21-1 and TRBJ1-5; TRBD1 is the table's D call and was not checked against the DNA. TRBV21-1 is flagged as a pseudogene. The CDR3 runs 19 residues. CDR3 nucleotides: TGTGCCAGCAGCAATAGAAGAACAGGGGGTCCACCGAGCAATCAGCCCCAGCATTTT. Translating it yields CASSNRRTGGPPSNQPQHF.

The chain uses TRBV6-5 and TRBJ1-6, with TRBD1 matching over 7 bases. The CDR3 runs 14 residues. V dropped 9 bases and J dropped 9; count of bases not matched to a gene: 11. Germline V CDR1 and CDR2: MNHEY, SVGAGI. The CDR3 DNA reads as TGTGCCAGTCAGAGACAGGGTTCGTTTTCACCCCTCCACTTT. Translating it yields CASQRQGSFSPLHF.

The rearrangement links TRBV19 to TRBJ1-2; tentatively, D is TRBD1 (5 bases). The CDR3 is made up of 15 amino acids. The ends were cut back, 5 bases at V and 4 bases at J, with 17 bases in the middle. The V gene's germline CDR1 is LNHDA and CDR2 SQIVND (reference sequence). The CDR3 DNA is TGTGCCAGTAGTCCTGGACGGGAGGGGAGCTATGGCTACACCTTC. This gives the protein CASSPGREGSYGYTF. The full variable domain, its missing parts supplied by reference TRBV19 and TRBJ1-2, is DGGITQSPKYLFRKEGQNVTLSCEQNLNHDAMYWYRQDPGQGLRLIYYSQIVNDFQKGDIAEGYSVSREKKESFPLTVTSAQKNPTAFYLCASSPGREGSYGYTFGSGTRLTVV.

The rearrangement links TRBV5-6 to TRBJ2-3, with 13 bases matching TRBD2. The CDR3 runs 15 residues. V gave up 8 bases and J gave up 6 bases; unmatched junction bases: 9. Germline V gene sequence: CDR1 SGHDT, CDR2 YYEEEE. CDR3 nucleotide sequence: TGTGCCAGTACTAGCGCGACTAGCGGGAGGGATACGCAGTATTTT. Encoded protein: CASTSATSGRDTQYF.

The rearrangement links TRBV3-1 (or the pseudogene TRBV3-2) to TRBJ2-5, with TRBD2 matching 8 bases. Germline assignment: CDR1 LGHDT and CDR2 YNNKEL (reference sequence). This CDR3 spans 16 amino acids. After removal of 4 bases from V and 1 base from J, the junction contained 8 bases not matched to a gene. The DNA for the CDR3 is TGTGCCAGCAGCCCCGGGGGGGAGGGCCTCCAAGAGACCCAGTACTTC. It yields the protein CASSPGGEGLQETQYF.

The chain combines TRBV7-9 with TRBJ2-5, with a tentative D call TRBD1 (6 bases). Germline V gene data show CDR1 as SEHNR and CDR2 as FQNEAQ (reference sequence). The CDR3 spans 11 residues. V gave up 8 bases and J gave up 5 bases, with 9 bases separating them. CDR3 sequence reads: CASSRGETQYF. Written as DNA, the CDR3 is TGTGCCAGCTCGAGGGGGGAGACCCAGTACTTC.

V and J are TRBV30 and TRBJ1-4, with TRBD1 matching over 9 bases. Germline V CDR1 and CDR2: GTSNPN, SVGIG (reference sequence). The CDR3 runs to 14 residues. J was trimmed by 8 bases and V by 5 bases; bases with no gene match: 9. The CDR3 DNA reads TGTGCCTGGGCCCCGGGACAGGGACCGGAAAAACTGTTTTTT. Translation gives CAWAPGQGPEKLFF.

The chain couples TRBV7-9 to TRBJ2-1, with 8 bases aligning to TRBD2. V was clipped by 3 bases and J by 6 bases; unmatched bases: 7. Germline CDR1 SEHNR, CDR2 FQNEAQ (reference sequence). CDR3 length: 15 residues. The CDR3 region is CASSFGRGDINEQFF. CDR3 bases: TGTGCCAGCAGCTTCGGGCGGGGGGACATCAATGAGCAGTTCTTC.

This chain joins TRBV24-1 and TRBJ2-5; 7 bases match TRBD1. The CDR3 runs to 16 residues. Germline CDR1 and CDR2: KGHDR and SFDVKD. V was pared by 3 bases and J by 5 bases, with 11 bases of the junction left unmatched. The CDR3 region has the DNA TGTGCCACCAGTGATCAACCCTCGACAGGGATGGAGACCCAGTACTTC. It translates to CATSDQPSTGMETQYF.

This chain joins TRBV6-2 or TRBV6-3 and TRBJ2-1; D may be TRBD1 (5 bases). Per germline, CDR1 MNHEY and CDR2 SVGEGT. The ends were cut back, 0 bases at V and 7 bases at J, with 13 bases in the middle. CDR3 length: 15 residues. CDR3 nucleotides: TGTGCCAGCAGTTACTCAAGGGGTACAGCTAATGAGCAGTTCTTC. Its translation: CASSYSRGTANEQFF.

V and J are TRBV10-3 and TRBJ2-5; TRBD2 aligns across 7 bases. The CDR3 runs to 13 residues. V was clipped by 6 bases and J by 5 bases; unmatched bases: 6. Germline values: CDR1 ENHRY, CDR2 SYGVKD. The CDR3 bases are TGTGCCATCAGAGGGACTACCCTGGAGACCCAGTACTTC. This encodes CAIRGTTLETQYF.

The CDR3 spells CASSLAGQAGYNEQFF. CDR3 DNA: TGTGCCAGCAGCTTAGCAGGACAGGCCGGCTACAATGAGCAGTTCTTC. This chain links TRBV7-6 with TRBJ2-1, with 7 nucleotides matching TRBD1. The CDR3 is made up of 16 amino acids. V was clipped by 0 bases and J by 3 bases; unmatched bases: 5. Germline V gene lookup returns CDR1 SGHVS and CDR2 FNYEAQ.

The rearrangement joins TRBV5-4 to TRBJ1-1; the D is unclear. Trimming shortened V by 2 bases and J by 0 bases, and 8 bases separated the two germline ends. The CDR3 has 14 residues. Per germline, CDR1 SGHNT and CDR2 YYREEE (reference sequence). This CDR3 is CASSLKAMNTEAFF. The CDR3 DNA reads TGTGCCAGCAGCTTAAAAGCGATGAACACTGAAGCTTTCTTT.

The chain links TRBV4-1 to TRBJ2-1; 7 bases agree with TRBD2. The length of the CDR3 is 14 residues. Germline V gene data show CDR1 as MGHRA and CDR2 as YSYEKL. J was trimmed by 7 bases and V by 2 bases; bases with no gene match: 5. In DNA, the CDR3 is TGCGCCAGCAGCCAATGGGAGGGGACGAATGAGCAGTTCTTC. This codes for CASSQWEGTNEQFF.

V and J are TRBV29-1 and TRBJ1-2; D may be TRBD1 (5 bases). Deletions cut 3 bases from V and 0 bases from J, with 17 bases between. The CDR3 extends over 16 amino acids. The germline V gene encodes CDR1 SQVTM and CDR2 ANQGSEA. CDR3: CSVEGLQGLPNYGYTF. In nucleotides, the CDR3 is TGCAGCGTTGAGGGACTCCAGGGTTTACCTAACTATGGCTACACCTTC. Full variable domain (missing parts from reference TRBV29-1 and TRBJ1-2): SAVISQKPSRDICQRGTSLTIQCQVDSQVTMMFWYRQQPGQSLTLIATANQGSEATYESGFVIDKFPISRPNLTFSTLTVSNMSPEDSSIYLCSVEGLQGLPNYGYTFGSGTRLTVV.

This clone was counted between two and nine times. The chain links TRBV6-4 to TRBJ2-1, with TRBD2 matching over 10 bases. CDR1 is MRHNA, CDR2 SNTAGT, per germline. The CDR3 contains 15 residues. With V trimmed by 5 bases and J by 10 bases, 11 bases remained unmatched. This CDR3 is CASSFGASGRTEQFF. The CDR3 DNA reads TGTGCCAGCAGTTTTGGGGCTAGCGGGAGAACCGAGCAGTTCTTC.

J is TRBJ2-1 and V is TRBV9; 8 nucleotides agree with TRBD2. The CDR3 is 16 residues long. Looked up from germline, CDR1 is SGDLS and CDR2 is YYNGEE. V gave up 4 bases and J gave up 6 bases; unmatched junction bases: 12. The DNA of the CDR3 is TGTGCCAGCAGCTCTCGACGGAGCGGGAGTCTCAATGAGCAGTTCTTC. As protein: CASSSRRSGSLNEQFF.

The rearrangement links TRBV29-1 to TRBJ2-1; TRBD2 agrees at 12 bases. The CDR3 totals 18 residues. Germline V gene sequence: CDR1 SQVTM, CDR2 ANQGSEA. J lost 6 bases, V lost 6 bases, and 18 bases had no gene match. The CDR3 DNA is TGCAGCGTGTGGTTAACTAGCGGGAGGCCCCATTCGCTCAATGAGCAGTTCTTC. It yields the protein CSVWLTSGRPHSLNEQFF.

The chain joins TRBV6-5 to TRBJ1-1; 7 nucleotides line up with TRBD1. The V gene end was trimmed by 4 bases and the J gene end by 8 bases; junction bases not matched to a gene: 4. The V gene's germline CDR1 is MNHEY and CDR2 SVGAGI. This CDR3 comprises 12 residues. The CDR3 reads CASSSQGREAFF. CDR3 sequence (DNA): TGTGCCAGCAGTTCACAGGGGCGGGAAGCTTTCTTT.

This sequence joins TRBV7-9 and TRBJ1-2; 10 bases are shared with TRBD1. The CDR3 loop spans 14 amino acids. Germline values: CDR1 SEHNR, CDR2 FQNEAQ (reference sequence). The junction had 8 bases not matched to a gene; V was cut back by 8 bases and J by 5 bases. CDR3 nucleotides: TGTGCCAGCGGCAGATGGACAGGGGGATATGGCTACACCTTC. Its protein is CASGRWTGGYGYTF.

This chain uses TRBV11-3 with TRBJ2-2; TRBD1 aligns across 11 bases. CDR3 length: 15 amino acids. The germline gives CDR1 SGHNT, CDR2 YENEEA. The ends lost 5 bases at V and 8 bases at J; junction bases unmatched: 7. CDR3 loop: CASSAGQGASGELFF. The CDR3 DNA follows: TGTGCCAGCAGCGCCGGACAGGGGGCCTCGGGGGAGCTGTTTTTT.

V usage is TRBV7-2 and J usage is TRBJ1-2, with a possible D match to TRBD1 (6 bases). The length of the CDR3 is 14 residues. The germline V and J ends were trimmed by 5 bases and 5 bases, with 15 bases remaining between them. Germline V gene data show CDR1 as SGHTA and CDR2 as FQGNSA. The CDR3 coding sequence is TGTGCCAGCAGCCCACAGGGTTTAGGGTATGGCTACACCTTC. It is translated as CASSPQGLGYGYTF.